A single sample is the source of the 21 T cell receptor beta chains below, sequenced in a study of T cells in women clearing cervical HPV infection. Produced via immunoSEQ multiplex PCR; TCRdb's table is partial and in-frame only. The listing contains fewer than 40,000 clones. Sequencing input: blood buffy coat. Every receptor here comes from a woman between 18 and 69 years old with a cervical HPV16 infection that either progressed to CIN3+ or cleared (not recorded which).

With regard to this clone: The read ends 3 residues shy of where the CDR3 ends; the end is completed using the germline J gene. V is TRBV7-9 and J is TRBJ1-2, with a possible D match to TRBD1 (5 bases). The CDR3 sequence is 15 residues long. Trimming stripped 3 bases from V and 2 bases from J, with 13 bases between. The germline V gene has CDR1 SEHNR and CDR2 FQNEAQ (reference sequence). The sequenced CDR3 bases are TGTGCCAGCAGCTTCGGGCAGGGCTTCAACTATGGC. Protein sequence: CASSFGQGFNYG. The full CDR3 protein reads CASSFGQGFNYGYTF.

A word on this clone: The CDR3 end lies 3 residues beyond the end of the read and is filled in from the germline J gene. The V and J genes are TRBV29-1 and TRBJ2-3, with 10 bases fitting TRBD2. CDR1 and CDR2 (germline): SQVTM, ANQGSEA. With 1 base clipped from V and 4 bases from J, the junction kept 5 bases outside the gene matches. The CDR3 sequence is 15 residues long. CDR3 residues: CSVEGFLAGADTQYF. The CDR3 DNA, read in part, is TGCAGCGTTGAAGGGTTTCTAGCGGGAGCAGATACG.

Worth noting for this clone: The read terminates 3 residues ahead of where the CDR3 ends, so the germline J gene completes it. The V and J genes are TRBV2 and TRBJ1-1, with D uncertain. Germline CDR1 reads SNHLY; CDR2 reads FYNNEI. This CDR3 is built from 11 residues. Trimming took off 3 bases at V and 7 bases at J, with 6 bases between the two ends. This CDR3 is CASSEASEAFF. Partial CDR3 DNA: TGTGCCAGCAGTGAGGCCAGTGAA.

With respect to this clone: The read falls 3 residues short of the CDR3 end, and the missing part is taken from the germline J gene. V gene TRBV7-9 combines with J gene TRBJ1-2; D might be TRBD1 (5 bases). The CDR3 contains 15 residues. CDR1 and CDR2 (germline): SEHNR, FQNEAQ (reference sequence). Partial CDR3 DNA: TGTGCCAGCAGCTTATGGGAGGTGGGGGGAGATACC. It translates to CASSLWEVGGDT. The whole CDR3 protein reads CASSLWEVGGDTYTF.

With respect to this clone: The read gets to within 3 residues of the CDR3 end, and the germline J gene fills in the rest. The chain joins TRBV20-1 to TRBJ2-1, with a weak D call TRBD1 (6 bases). V was pared by 7 bases and J by 2 bases, with 12 bases between. The CDR3 has 13 amino acids. The germline CDR1 and CDR2 sequences are DFQATT and SNEGSKA (reference sequence). CDR3 bases read: TGCAGTGGAAAACAGGGCCCCTACAATGAG. Its translation is CSGKQGPYNE. The full CDR3 protein reads CSGKQGPYNEQFF.

As regards this clone: The CDR3 end is not reached by the read, which stops 3 residues before it; the germline J gene fills it in. V gene TRBV11-2 combines with J gene TRBJ2-5, with 11 bases matching TRBD2. V trimming: 4 bases; J trimming: 5 bases; junction bases outside the gene matches: 6. The CDR3 loop spans 15 amino acids. Germline lookup yields CDR1 SGHAT and CDR2 FQNNGV. The CDR3 here is CASSSSGRSEETQYF. The DNA read from the CDR3 is TGTGCCAGCAGCTCTAGCGGGAGGTCTGAGGAGACC.

The CDR3 region is CASSRDREQPQHF. The sequenced part of the CDR3 DNA is TGTGCCAGCTCACGAGACAGAGAACAGCCC. This chain links TRBV18 with TRBJ1-5; the D gene is possibly TRBD1 (5 bases). The read comes to an end 3 residues before the CDR3 does, leaving the germline J gene to fill in the end. Trimming took 4 bases from V and 7 from J, leaving 11 bases between them. The V gene's germline CDR1 is KGHSH and CDR2 LQKENI. CDR3 length: 13 amino acids.

As concerns this clone: The read ends 3 residues before the CDR3 terminus; that terminus is restored from the germline J gene. The chain joins TRBV5-1 to TRBJ2-3, with 8 bases identical to TRBD2. Germline V gene data show CDR1 as SGHRS and CDR2 as YFSETQ. V lost 2 bases to trimming and J lost 2 bases; unmatched junction nucleotides: 16. This CDR3 has 19 amino acids. CDR3 DNA, as far as it was read: TGCGCCAGCAGCTTAGGTTCCAGCGGGGGCACACAATACACAGATACG. This sequence encodes CASSLGSSGGTQYTDT. The full-length CDR3 reads as CASSLGSSGGTQYTDTQYF. The entire variable domain, with the rest obtained from reference TRBV5-1 and TRBJ2-3, is as follows: KAGVTQTPRYLIKTRGQQVTLSCSPISGHRSVSWYQQTPGQGLQFLFEYFSETQRNKGNFPGRFSGRQFSNSRSEMNVSTLELGDSALYLCASSLGSSGGTQYTDTQYFGPGTRLTVL.

As to this clone: The read terminates 3 residues ahead of where the CDR3 ends, so the germline J gene completes it. This chain connects TRBV9 to TRBJ1-4; 8 bases align to TRBD1. V lost 3 bases and J lost 5; bases outside the gene matches: 12. The germline V gene has CDR1 SGDLS and CDR2 YYNGEE. The CDR3 covers 17 residues. Incomplete CDR3 DNA: TGTGCCAGCAGCGGAGGGACAGGTTCCTCCCAGAATGAAAAA. Translation gives CASSGGTGSSQNEK. Given in full, the CDR3 is CASSGGTGSSQNEKLFF.

On this clone: The read ends 3 residues early relative to the CDR3; the germline J gene fills the gap. The rearrangement links TRBV7-8 to TRBJ1-2; D gene ambiguous. CDR3 length: 14 residues. The V and J ends lost 2 bases and 6 bases respectively, with 13 bases between them. CDR1 is SGHVS and CDR2 is FQNEAQ in the germline V gene. The sequenced part of the CDR3 DNA is TGTGCCAGCAGCTTATCGTGGGTAGCGGATGGC. Translating gives CASSLSWVADG. Given in full, the CDR3 is CASSLSWVADGYTF.

About this clone: The junction shows a germline mismatch at one end, possibly a read error. Incomplete CDR3 DNA: TGTGCCAGTCGATTACAGGGGCGAGGGGACACTGAC. This gives the protein CASRLQGRGDTD. The CDR3 in full is CASRLQGRGDTDAFF. V is TRBV19 and J is TRBJ1-1, with 7 nucleotides matching TRBD1. The read comes to an end 3 residues before the CDR3 does, leaving the germline J gene to fill in the end. CDR1 LNHDA and CDR2 SQIVND come from the germline V gene (reference sequence). The CDR3 covers 15 residues.

In the case of this clone: The read terminates 3 residues before the CDR3 end, so the remaining end is supplied by the germline J gene. The chain has TRBV7-9 and TRBJ2-5, with D possibly matching TRBD1 (5 bases). The germline gives CDR1 SEHNR, CDR2 FQNEAQ (reference sequence). This CDR3 has 12 amino acids. Trimming took 5 bases from V and 5 from J, leaving 9 bases between them. The CDR3 loop is CASSTQGETQYF. CDR3 DNA, as far as it was read: TGTGCCAGCAGCACGCAGGGTGAGACC.

As for this clone: The read gets to within 3 residues of the CDR3 end, and the germline J gene fills in the rest. The chain carries TRBV9 and TRBJ2-7; 9 nucleotides line up with TRBD1. The CDR3 has 16 residues. Trimming took 0 bases from V and 5 from J; bases not matched to a gene: 9. The V gene's germline CDR1 is SGDLS and CDR2 YYNGEE. Incomplete CDR3 DNA: TGTGCCAGCAGCGTAGGGCCCCGGGACAGGGTTGACGAG. Its translation is CASSVGPRDRVDE. The full-length CDR3 reads as CASSVGPRDRVDEQYF.

Remarks on this clone: Sequencing ends 3 residues short of the CDR3 end; the germline J gene provides the rest. The chain recombines TRBV5-1 with TRBJ2-1, with D tentatively TRBD2 (5 bases). The CDR3 extends over 14 amino acids. With 0 bases removed from V and 7 bases from J, the gap between germline ends came to 11 bases. The germline gives CDR1 SGHRS, CDR2 YFSETQ. Partial CDR3 DNA: TGCGCCAGCAGCTTGGGGAGTACGGGGAATGAG. This codes for CASSLGSTGNE. The complete CDR3 protein is CASSLGSTGNEQFF.

In regard to this clone: The CDR3 end lies 3 residues beyond the end of the read and is filled in from the germline J gene. This chain connects TRBV19 to TRBJ1-4; unclear D gene. This CDR3 is built from 9 residues. Trimming took off 11 bases at V and 8 bases at J, with 6 bases between the two ends. The germline V gene encodes CDR1 LNHDA and CDR2 SQIVND (reference sequence). CDR3 loop: CASGEKLFF. The covered CDR3 bases are TGTGCCTCCGGGGAAAAA.

A note on this clone: The observed sequence ends 3 residues before the CDR3 terminus, with the missing tail filled in from the germline J gene. This sequence joins TRBV11-2 and TRBJ1-1; no firm D call. This CDR3 region has 14 residues. The germline CDR1 and CDR2 sequences are SGHAT and FQNNGV. Trimming pared 3 bases from V and 0 bases from J, leaving 8 bases between. The sequenced part of the CDR3 DNA is TGTGCCAGCAGCTTTGCACTTATGAACACTGAA. Translation gives CASSFALMNTE. The CDR3 as a whole reads CASSFALMNTEAFF.

Regarding this clone: The read ends 3 residues shy of where the CDR3 ends; the end is completed using the germline J gene. The chain carries TRBV10-3 and TRBJ1-1; 8 nucleotides match TRBD1. The CDR3 extends over 14 amino acids. The germline CDR1 and CDR2 sequences are ENHRY and SYGVKD. This CDR3 reads CAISETTGAVEAFF. The DNA read from the CDR3 is TGTGCCATCAGTGAGACGACAGGGGCAGTAGAA.

In the case of this clone: The read finishes 3 residues shy of the CDR3 end, and the germline J gene is used to complete it. The V call is TRBV6-7, the J call TRBJ2-3, with 8 positions matching TRBD1. TRBV6-7 is an ORF, and what it does is uncertain. The CDR3 length is 15 residues. J was trimmed by 6 bases and V by 5 bases; bases with no gene match: 10. The DNA read from the CDR3 is TGTGCCAGCAGTCGCTGGACAGGGTCGCTGGATACG. This codes for CASSRWTGSLDT. The entire CDR3 protein is CASSRWTGSLDTQYF.

Remarks on this clone: The missing CDR3 end, 3 residues past where the read stops, is filled in from the germline J gene. The rearrangement links TRBV5-1 to TRBJ2-7; 7 bases fit TRBD1. The CDR3 has 16 residues. The V gene's germline CDR1 is SGHRS and CDR2 YFSETQ. Unmatched junction bases numbered 10, after V lost 2 bases and J lost 2 bases. The sequenced CDR3 bases are TGCGCCAGCAGCTTAGCAGAACAGGGGACCACCTACGAG. Translated, it gives CASSLAEQGTTYE. The entire CDR3 protein reads CASSLAEQGTTYEQYF.

With regard to this clone: The CDR3 end falls 3 residues outside the read, so it is completed with the germline J gene. V and J are TRBV20-1 and TRBJ2-7; 7 positions match TRBD2. In germline, CDR1 is DFQATT, CDR2 SNEGSKA (reference sequence). The CDR3 sequence is 12 residues long. Losses at the gene ends were 1 base for V and 3 bases for J; bases not matched to a gene: 0. CDR3 sequence: CSARGTSYEQYF. The CDR3 DNA, read in part, is TGCAGTGCTAGAGGGACTAGCTACGAG.

In regard to this clone: The read terminates 3 residues before the CDR3 end, so the remaining end is supplied by the germline J gene. The chain recombines TRBV10-3 with TRBJ2-7, with TRBD1 matching over 9 bases. Per the germline V gene, CDR1 is ENHRY and CDR2 is SYGVKD. This CDR3 spans 14 amino acids. V lost 4 bases to trimming and J lost 3 bases; unmatched junction nucleotides: 4. The CDR3 DNA, read in part, is TGTGCCATCAGTGTGGAGGACAGGGGCTACGAG. The encoded protein is CAISVEDRGYE. The full CDR3 reads CAISVEDRGYEQYF.